This note documents a single T cell receptor beta chain sequence. Germline V gives CDR1 LNHDA, CDR2 SQIVND (reference sequence). The CDR3 is 15 amino acids. V lost 3 bases and J lost 9, with 15 bases in between. The record originates from a study of T cells in tumors after PD-1 blockade. Sequenced by immunoSEQ multiplex PCR; TCRdb stores in-frame clones only, minus some. Of about 5,800 clones listed, around 68% are singletons. Site-matched primary tumor biopsies were taken before and after PD-1 blockade. The input for sequencing was tumor tissue, taken before anti-PD-1 treatment. This receptor was identified in a human donor with basal cell carcinoma. The chain carries TRBV19 and TRBJ1-6; D possibly corresponds to TRBD1 (5 bases). CDR3 nucleotide sequence: TGTGCCAGTAGTATGGCTGGTCAGGGTACTTCACCCCTCCACTTT. It translates to CASSMAGQGTSPLHF.